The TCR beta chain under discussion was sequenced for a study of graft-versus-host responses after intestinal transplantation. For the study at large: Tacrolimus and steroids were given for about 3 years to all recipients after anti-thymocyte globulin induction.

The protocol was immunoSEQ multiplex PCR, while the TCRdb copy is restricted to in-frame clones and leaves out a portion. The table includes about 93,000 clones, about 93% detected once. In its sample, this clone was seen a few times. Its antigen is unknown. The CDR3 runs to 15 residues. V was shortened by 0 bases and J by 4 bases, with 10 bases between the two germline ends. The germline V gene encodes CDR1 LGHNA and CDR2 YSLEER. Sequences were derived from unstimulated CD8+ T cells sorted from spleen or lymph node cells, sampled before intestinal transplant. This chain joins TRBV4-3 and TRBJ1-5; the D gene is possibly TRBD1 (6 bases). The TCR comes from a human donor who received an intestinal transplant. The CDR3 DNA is TGCGCCAGCAGCCAAGAACAGGGACGGAATCAGCCCCAGCATTTT. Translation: CASSQEQGRNQPQHF.